These 20 T cell receptor beta chains share one sample of origin, sequenced in a study of T-cell reconstitution after alpha-beta-depleted transplantation in children. Unique molecular identifiers were used to barcode this TCRbeta library. Each CDR3 protein gets one entry after TCRdb re-called the PCR reads with MiXCR. In the table there are hundreds of thousands of distinct CDR3 sequences, roughly 15% of which are singletons. Sequencing was performed on PBMCs from the stem cell graft donor, taken from the stem cell graft. Receptor source: a human donor who donated a stem cell graft to a child with acute myeloid leukemia.

The table lists this clonotype with many counts. The gene calls are TRBV20-1 and TRBJ1-1, with TRBD1 identical over 7 bases. Germline V gene sequence: CDR1 DFQATT, CDR2 SNEGSKA (reference sequence). This CDR3 has 14 amino acids. With 3 bases clipped from V and 4 bases from J, the junction kept 8 bases outside the gene matches. The CDR3 coding sequence is TGCAGTGCTAGGAGGACAGGTAGGGTCACTGAAGCTTTCTTT. This sequence encodes CSARRTGRVTEAFF.

The chain recombines TRBV20-1 with TRBJ1-1; TRBD1 is a possible D gene (6 bases). Per the germline V gene, CDR1 is DFQATT and CDR2 is SNEGSKA (reference sequence). This CDR3 has 13 residues. V was pared by 3 bases and J by 3 bases, with 11 bases between. The CDR3 is CSASRDTYTEAFF. The CDR3, as DNA: TGCAGTGCTAGTAGGGACACCTACACTGAAGCTTTCTTT.

This clonotype has at least ten counts. The rearrangement links TRBV20-1 to TRBJ2-3, with D maybe TRBD1 (6 bases). V lost 3 bases and J 7 bases, leaving 8 bases between the germline ends. The CDR3 sequence is 11 residues long. Germline assignment: CDR1 DFQATT and CDR2 SNEGSKA (reference sequence). CDR3 residues: CSASRGYTQYF. As DNA, the CDR3 is TGCAGTGCTAGTAGGGGGTATACGCAGTATTTT.

This clonotype was recorded a few times. A read error may account for a junction end that differs from germline. The chain employs TRBV6-1 and TRBJ1-3; D perhaps matches TRBD1 (5 bases). The CDR3 consists of 14 residues. Germline V gene data show CDR1 as MNHNS and CDR2 as SASEGT. CDR3 residues: CGTGWTVSGNTIYF. DNA of the CDR3: TGCGGGACTGGCTGGACGGTGTCTGGAAACACCATATATTTT.

The V call is TRBV28, the J call TRBJ2-5; TRBD1 aligns across 8 bases. The junction had 8 bases not matched to a gene; V was cut back by 6 bases and J by 5 bases. The CDR3 has 14 amino acids. CDR1 MDHEN and CDR2 SYDVKM come from the germline V gene. CDR3 coding DNA: TGTGCCAGCAGCTCGACAGGGGACGGGGAGACCCAGTACTTC. This gives the protein CASSSTGDGETQYF. The whole variable domain, filled in from reference TRBV28 and TRBJ2-5, reads DVKVTQSSRYLVKRTGEKVFLECVQDMDHENMFWYRQDPGLGLRLIYFSYDVKMKEKGDIPEGYSVSREKKERFSLILESASTNQTSMYLCASSSTGDGETQYFGPGTRLLVL.

This clonotype was picked up many times. This rearrangement joins TRBV7-2 to TRBJ1-2; 7 bases are a match to TRBD1. The V segment lost 2 bases and the J segment 8 bases; nucleotides outside the gene matches: 5. This CDR3 has 13 residues. CDR1 is SGHTA, CDR2 FQGNSA, per germline. The CDR3 coding sequence is TGTGCCAGCAGCTTACGACAGGGAGACGGCTACACCTTC. Translated: CASSLRQGDGYTF. The full variable domain, with the rest looked up from reference TRBV7-2 and TRBJ1-2, is GAGVSQSPSNKVTEKGKDVELRCDPISGHTALYWYRQSLGQGLEFLIYFQGNSAPDKSGLPSDRFSAERTGGSVSTLTIQRTQQEDSAVYLCASSLRQGDGYTFGSGTRLTVV.

V usage is TRBV7-2 and J usage is TRBJ2-3, with D possibly matching TRBD2 (5 bases). Trimming took off 1 base at V and 4 bases at J, with 12 bases between the two ends. Germline V CDR1 and CDR2: SGHTA, FQGNSA. There are 15 residues in the CDR3. The CDR3 DNA sequence: TGTGCCAGCAGCTTAGGAGGGAGAACAGCAGATACGCAGTATTTT. Its translation is CASSLGGRTADTQYF.

This clonotype showed up many times. V gene TRBV20-1 combines with J gene TRBJ1-6, with unresolved D. Per the germline V gene, CDR1 is DFQATT and CDR2 is SNEGSKA (reference sequence). The CDR3 has 13 residues. V was clipped by 6 bases and J by 5 bases, with 11 bases between them. Written as DNA, the CDR3 is TGCAGTGCCCTGACACAAGATAATTCACCCCTCCACTTT. This encodes CSALTQDNSPLHF.

This clonotype was seen at least ten times. The CDR3, as DNA: TGTGCCAGCAGTGAACCGGGCAGCAGGGCCAAAAACATTCAGTACTTC. Amino acids: CASSEPGSRAKNIQYF. The rearrangement links TRBV6-1 to TRBJ2-4; D is undetermined. The CDR3 spans 16 residues. V lost 2 bases to trimming and J lost 1 base, with 12 bases between them. Germline V gene lookup returns CDR1 MNHNS and CDR2 SASEGT.

The table lists this clonotype with a few counts. The V and J genes are TRBV7-2 and TRBJ2-5, with 7 bases fitting TRBD1. V was pared by 2 bases and J by 4 bases, with 1 base of the junction left unmatched. Germline CDR1 and CDR2: SGHTA and FQGNSA. The CDR3 has 13 residues. The CDR3 DNA is TGTGCCAGCAGCTTAAGGGACAGAGAGACCCAGTACTTC. Protein product: CASSLRDRETQYF.

This clonotype has a handful of counts. V is TRBV7-9 and J is TRBJ1-1; D gene ambiguous. The germline CDR1 and CDR2 sequences are SEHNR and FQNEAQ (reference sequence). Trimming left V 4 bases short and J 5 bases short, with 14 bases between. The CDR3 consists of 14 residues. CDR3 nucleotides: TGTGCCAGCAGCTCGAGTCTAGGGAGGACTGAAGCTTTCTTT. Its protein is CASSSSLGRTEAFF.

The genes are TRBV20-1 and TRBJ2-1, with 13 bases matching TRBD2. CDR3 size: 16 residues. With V trimmed by 6 bases and J by 9 bases, 14 bases remained unmatched. Germline V gene sequence: CDR1 DFQATT, CDR2 SNEGSKA (reference sequence). This chain's CDR3 is CSASTSGGPRGGEQFF. CDR3 nucleotides: TGCAGTGCCTCGACTAGCGGGGGGCCTCGGGGGGGTGAGCAGTTCTTC.

The chain carries TRBV20-1 and TRBJ1-6; D remains ambiguous. V was trimmed by 0 bases and J by 4 bases, leaving 13 bases between them. Germline V lookup: CDR1 DFQATT, CDR2 SNEGSKA (reference sequence). The CDR3 spans 16 residues. CDR3 in amino acids: CSARDPTSPYNSPLHF. CDR3 nucleotide sequence: TGCAGTGCTAGAGATCCGACATCCCCGTATAATTCACCCCTCCACTTT.

This clonotype was seen a handful of times. This chain's CDR3 is CASSLSGVQSNTGELFF. DNA for the CDR3: TGTGCCAGCAGTTTGTCAGGGGTCCAATCGAACACCGGGGAGCTGTTTTTT. This chain joins TRBV28 and TRBJ2-2; D is perhaps TRBD1 (6 bases). The CDR3 extends over 17 amino acids. The V gene lost 3 bases and the J gene lost 0 bases, with 14 bases spanning the gap. From germline, CDR1 is MDHEN and CDR2 SYDVKM.

V is TRBV5-1 and J is TRBJ1-1; possibly TRBD1 for D (5 bases). The CDR3 is made up of 14 amino acids. The V end lost 0 bases, the J end lost 4 bases, and 10 bases lay between the germline ends. Germline CDR1 reads SGHRS; CDR2 reads YFSETQ. CDR3 amino acids: CASSLVEGFTEAFF. CDR3 in DNA: TGCGCCAGCAGCTTGGTAGAGGGGTTCACTGAAGCTTTCTTT.

This clonotype is a singleton in its sample. The J gene is TRBJ2-1, the V gene TRBV24-1; D possibly matches TRBD1 or TRBD2 (7 bases each). CDR1 KGHDR and CDR2 SFDVKD come from the germline V gene. CDR3 length: 15 residues. Trimming took off 5 bases at V and 7 bases at J, with 17 bases between the two ends. DNA of the CDR3: TGTGCCACCAGTGCCTCCGGGACAGCGGGGAATGAGCAGTTCTTC. Amino acids: CATSASGTAGNEQFF.

In its sample, this clonotype was seen a few times. The V call is TRBV29-1, the J call TRBJ1-3, with 7 bases matching TRBD1. CDR1 and CDR2 (germline): SQVTM, ANQGSEA. V lost 4 bases and J lost 2; bases outside the gene matches: 14. This CDR3 region has 17 residues. The CDR3 DNA sequence: TGCAGCGTTGTTGGGGGGCCCCGAGACAGGGCTGGAAACACCATATATTTT. The encoded protein is CSVVGGPRDRAGNTIYF.

This clonotype came up many times. This chain connects TRBV5-8 to TRBJ2-1; unclear D gene. Germline loops: CDR1 SGHTS, CDR2 YDEGEE. This CDR3 spans 16 amino acids. The V end was cut by 4 bases, the J end by 2 bases, with 16 bases between. Here the CDR3 DNA reads TGTGCCAGCAGCCCGCACAGTGGAAACGCCTACAATGAGCAGTTCTTC. It translates to CASSPHSGNAYNEQFF.

The V and J genes are TRBV7-9 and TRBJ2-1, with D tentatively TRBD1 or TRBD2 (6 bases each). Germline CDR1 is SEHNR and CDR2 is FQNEAQ (reference sequence). There are 15 residues in the CDR3. Between the trimmed V and J ends, which lost 5 bases and 10 bases, there was a span of 21 bases. This CDR3 reads CASSLLQGGVNEQFF. The DNA for the CDR3 is TGTGCCAGCAGCCTCCTACAGGGCGGGGTCAACGAGCAGTTCTTC.

This clonotype has just a few counts. The gene calls are TRBV20-1 and TRBJ2-2; 11 nucleotides line up with TRBD2. The CDR3 has 17 residues. Germline V gene data show CDR1 as DFQATT and CDR2 as SNEGSKA (reference sequence). V lost 3 bases and J lost 2; bases outside the gene matches: 8. DNA for the CDR3: TGCAGTGCTAGTGGAATTAGCGGGGGGGCTAACACCGGGGAGCTGTTTTTT. It encodes CSASGISGGANTGELFF.